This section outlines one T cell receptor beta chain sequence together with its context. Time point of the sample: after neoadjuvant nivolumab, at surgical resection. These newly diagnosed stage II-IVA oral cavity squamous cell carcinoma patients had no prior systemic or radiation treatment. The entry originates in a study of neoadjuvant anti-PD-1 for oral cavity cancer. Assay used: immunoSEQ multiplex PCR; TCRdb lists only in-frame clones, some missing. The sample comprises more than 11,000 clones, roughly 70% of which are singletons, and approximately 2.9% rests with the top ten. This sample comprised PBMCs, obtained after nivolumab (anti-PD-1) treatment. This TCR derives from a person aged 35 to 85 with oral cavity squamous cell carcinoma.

CDR3 sequence: CASTRALAGQPQHF. DNA of the CDR3: TGTGCCAGCACTAGAGCTCTGGCGGGTCAGCCCCAGCATTTT. The chain combines TRBV6-1 with TRBJ1-5; unclear D gene. Germline V gene data show CDR1 as MNHNS and CDR2 as SASEGT. Trimming stripped 7 bases from V and 6 bases from J, with 16 bases between. The CDR3 contains 14 residues.